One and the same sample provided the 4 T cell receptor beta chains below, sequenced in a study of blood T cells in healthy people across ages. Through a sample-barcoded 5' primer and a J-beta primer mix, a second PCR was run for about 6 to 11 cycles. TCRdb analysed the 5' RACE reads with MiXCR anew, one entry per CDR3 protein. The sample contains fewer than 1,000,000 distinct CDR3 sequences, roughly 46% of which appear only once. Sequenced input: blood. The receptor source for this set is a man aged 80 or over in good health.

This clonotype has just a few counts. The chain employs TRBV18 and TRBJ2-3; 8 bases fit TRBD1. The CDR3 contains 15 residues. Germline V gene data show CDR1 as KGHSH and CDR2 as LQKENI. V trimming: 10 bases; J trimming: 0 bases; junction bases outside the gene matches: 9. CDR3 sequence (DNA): TGTGCCATCTCTCTCAGACAGGGGAGCACAGATACGCAGTATTTT. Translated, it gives CAISLRQGSTDTQYF.

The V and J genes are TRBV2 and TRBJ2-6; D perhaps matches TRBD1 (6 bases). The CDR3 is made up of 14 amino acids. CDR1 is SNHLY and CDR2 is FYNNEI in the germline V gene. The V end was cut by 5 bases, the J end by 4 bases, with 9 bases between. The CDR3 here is CASSTGIGANVLTF. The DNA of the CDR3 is TGTGCCAGCAGTACAGGGATAGGGGCCAACGTCCTGACTTTC.

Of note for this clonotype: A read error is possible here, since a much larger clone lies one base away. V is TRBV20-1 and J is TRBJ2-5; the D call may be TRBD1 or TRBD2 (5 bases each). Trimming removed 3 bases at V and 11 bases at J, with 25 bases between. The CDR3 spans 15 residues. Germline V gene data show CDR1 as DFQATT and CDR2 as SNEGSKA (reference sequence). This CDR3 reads CSASQGVDYYNEQYF. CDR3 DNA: TGCAGTGCTAGTCAGGGAGTCGACTACTACAATGAGCAGTACTTC.

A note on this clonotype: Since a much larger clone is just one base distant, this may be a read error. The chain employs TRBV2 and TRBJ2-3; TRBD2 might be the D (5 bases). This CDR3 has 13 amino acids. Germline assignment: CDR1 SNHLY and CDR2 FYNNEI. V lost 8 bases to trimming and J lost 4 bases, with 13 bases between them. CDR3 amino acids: CASCWESPDTQYF. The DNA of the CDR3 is TGTGCCAGCTGCTGGGAGTCCCCAGATACGCAGTATTTT. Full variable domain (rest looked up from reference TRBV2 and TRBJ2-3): EPEVTQTPSHQVTQMGQEVILRCVPISNHLYFYWYRQILGQKVEFLVSFYNNEISEKSEIFDDQFSVERPDGSNFTLKIRSTKLEDSAMYFCASCWESPDTQYFGPGTRLTVL.